This TCR beta chain was documented in a study of early T cells in non-severe SARS-CoV-2 infection. The V and J ends lost 7 bases and 0 bases respectively, with 13 bases between them. The CDR3 totals 14 residues. Per the germline V gene, CDR1 is MDHEN and CDR2 is SYDVKM. MiXCR was run by TCRdb on the 5' RACE reads, yielding one entry per CDR3 protein. The sample lists tens of thousands of distinct CDR3 sequences; approximately 9% were seen once. As regards this clonotype: A much bigger clone sits one base away, suggesting this may be a read error.

This TCR derives from an adult who was a healthcare worker with PCR-confirmed SARS-CoV-2 infection or an uninfected control (not recorded which). The sample consisted of whole blood. The chain couples TRBV28 to TRBJ2-7; D might be TRBD1 (6 bases). For the CDR3, the DNA is TGTGCCAGCACTCTGGGACATGTCTCCTACGAGCAGTACTTC. Its translation is CASTLGHVSYEQYF.